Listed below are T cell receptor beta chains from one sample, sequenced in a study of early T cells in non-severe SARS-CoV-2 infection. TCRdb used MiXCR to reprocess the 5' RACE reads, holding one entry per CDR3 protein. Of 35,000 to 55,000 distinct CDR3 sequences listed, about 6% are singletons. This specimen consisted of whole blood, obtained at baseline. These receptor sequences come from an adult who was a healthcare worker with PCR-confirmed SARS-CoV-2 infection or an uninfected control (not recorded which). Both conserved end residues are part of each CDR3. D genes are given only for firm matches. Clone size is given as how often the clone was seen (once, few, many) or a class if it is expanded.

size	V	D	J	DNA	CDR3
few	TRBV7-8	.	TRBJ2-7	TGTGCCAGCAGCTTAGGGCTGGGGCCTTACGAGCAGTACTTC	CASSLGLGPYEQYF
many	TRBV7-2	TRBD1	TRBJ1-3	TGTGCCAGCAGCTGGGGACAGGGAAACACCATATATTTT	CASSWGQGNTIYF
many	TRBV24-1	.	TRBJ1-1	TGTGCCACCAGGCCGACAGGAACATTGAACACTGAAGCTTTCTTT	CATRPTGTLNTEAFF
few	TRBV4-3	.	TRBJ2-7	TGCGCCAGCAGCCAAGATTCAGGGAAAAGCTCCTACGAGCAGTACTTC	CASSQDSGKSSYEQYF
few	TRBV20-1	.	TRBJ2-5	TGCAGTGCTAGGTCCCTCCCTAGGCCAGAGACCCAGTACTTC	CSARSLPRPETQYF
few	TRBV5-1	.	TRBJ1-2	TGCGCCAGCAGACTTATGGGGGGCAGCGACTATGGCTACACCTTC	CASRLMGGSDYGYTF
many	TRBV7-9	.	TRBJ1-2	TGTGCCAGCAGCGACACAAGTAACTATGGCTACACCTTC	CASSDTSNYGYTF
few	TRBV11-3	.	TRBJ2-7	TGTGCCAGCAGCCTATCCCCATCTTATGGCGAGCAGTACTTC	CASSLSPSYGEQYF
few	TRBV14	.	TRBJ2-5	TGTGCCAGCAGCCAAGTTGTCGGGGAGACCCAGTACTTC	CASSQVVGETQYF
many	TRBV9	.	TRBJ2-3	TGTGCCAGCAGCGTAGTCGGTGATACGCAGTATTTT	CASSVVGDTQYF